The rows below give T cell receptor beta chains drawn from one sample of a study of patients and donors after allogeneic stem cell transplantation. Via MiXCR, TCRdb re-called the RT-PCR reads, giving one row per CDR3 protein. The top ten clones hold around 3% of a sample with approximately 170,000 distinct CDR3 sequences, around 30% of them seen once. The sequenced sample was blood, either unsorted or a sorted T cell fraction (not recorded which). These receptors came from a human donor who was either an allogeneic HSCT recipient or a stem cell or donor lymphocyte infusion donor (not recorded which). It is not recorded whose cells these are; they may come from a transplant donor. Both conserved end residues are part of each CDR3. A D gene is named only where the DNA matches it firmly. Clone size appears in some rows only: once, few, many, or a class for an expanded clone.

CDR3 DNA: TGTGCCAGCAGCTACGGACAGGCACAAGAGACCCAGTACTTC
CDR3 protein: CASSYGQAQETQYF
D gene: TRBD1
V gene: TRBV7-2
CDR3 length: 14
clone size: few
J gene: TRBJ2-5

CDR3 DNA: TGCGCCAGCAGCTTGGGACTAGCGGGAGTAGCCAAAAACATTCAGTACTTC
CDR3 protein: CASSLGLAGVAKNIQYF
D gene: TRBD2
V gene: TRBV5-1
CDR3 length: 17
clone size: once
J gene: TRBJ2-4

CDR3 DNA: TGTGCCAGCAGCGTAGGGCTAGCGGGACACAAAAACATTCAGTACTTC
CDR3 protein: CASSVGLAGHKNIQYF
D gene: TRBD2
V gene: TRBV9
CDR3 length: 16
clone size: few
J gene: TRBJ2-4

CDR3 DNA: TGTGCCATCAGTGGGGCTGAAGGGACAGGGGGCTTGGACACTGAAGCTTTCTTT
CDR3 protein: CAISGAEGTGGLDTEAFF
D gene: TRBD1
V gene: TRBV10-3
CDR3 length: 18
clone size: -
J gene: TRBJ1-1

CDR3 DNA: TGTGCCAGCAGTTCTCACAGGGTGACGTTAGCCAAAAACATTCAGTACTTC
CDR3 protein: CASSSHRVTLAKNIQYF
D gene: -
V gene: TRBV12-3/TRBV12-4
CDR3 length: 17
clone size: -
J gene: TRBJ2-4

CDR3 DNA: TGCGCCAGCAGTTTAGAATCCTACGAGCAGTACTTC
CDR3 protein: CASSLESYEQYF
D gene: -
V gene: TRBV5-1
CDR3 length: 12
clone size: -
J gene: TRBJ2-7

CDR3 DNA: TGTGCCAGCAGCCAGGACAGCTATAGCAATCAGCCCCAGCATTTT
CDR3 protein: CASSQDSYSNQPQHF
D gene: -
V gene: TRBV3-1
CDR3 length: 15
clone size: few
J gene: TRBJ1-5

CDR3 DNA: TGCGCCAGCAGCAGCGGGACTCGTAGCACAGATACGCAGTATTTT
CDR3 protein: CASSSGTRSTDTQYF
D gene: TRBD2
V gene: TRBV5-1
CDR3 length: 15
clone size: -
J gene: TRBJ2-3

CDR3 DNA: TGCAGTGAGGCGGCGGTGGGTAGCAATCAGCCCCAGCATTTT
CDR3 protein: CSEAAVGSNQPQHF
D gene: -
V gene: TRBV20-1
CDR3 length: 14
clone size: -
J gene: TRBJ1-5

CDR3 DNA: TGTGCCAGCAGTGGCACGCGGGGAACCGGGGAGCTGTTTTTT
CDR3 protein: CASSGTRGTGELFF
D gene: -
V gene: TRBV6-4
CDR3 length: 14
clone size: -
J gene: TRBJ2-2

CDR3 DNA: TGCGCCAGCAGCTTGGTAGGGGAGCAGTACTTC
CDR3 protein: CASSLVGEQYF
D gene: -
V gene: TRBV5-1
CDR3 length: 11
clone size: -
J gene: TRBJ2-7

CDR3 DNA: TGCGCCAGCAGCTTTCATCCGGGAGCGGCCTACGAGCAGTACTTC
CDR3 protein: CASSFHPGAAYEQYF
D gene: -
V gene: TRBV5-1
CDR3 length: 15
clone size: few
J gene: TRBJ2-7

CDR3 DNA: TGCAGCGCTGCTATGACTGAAGCTTTCTTT
CDR3 protein: CSAAMTEAFF
D gene: -
V gene: TRBV29-1
CDR3 length: 10
clone size: -
J gene: TRBJ1-1

CDR3 DNA: TGTGCCAGCAGCCAAGAGGCGCTGGCGTACGAGCAGTACTTC
CDR3 protein: CASSQEALAYEQYF
D gene: -
V gene: TRBV3-1
CDR3 length: 14
clone size: -
J gene: TRBJ2-7

CDR3 DNA: TGTGCCAGCCGAAAGGGGGGGGAGAACACTGAAGCTTTCTTT
CDR3 protein: CASRKGGENTEAFF
D gene: -
V gene: TRBV4-2
CDR3 length: 14
clone size: -
J gene: TRBJ1-1

CDR3 DNA: TGTGCCAGCAGCCGCGGGACTAGTAAAGAGACCCAGTACTTC
CDR3 protein: CASSRGTSKETQYF
D gene: TRBD2
V gene: TRBV3-1
CDR3 length: 14
clone size: -
J gene: TRBJ2-5

CDR3 DNA: TGCGCCAGCAGCCTCCCGAGTTGGAATTCACCCCTCCACTTT
CDR3 protein: CASSLPSWNSPLHF
D gene: -
V gene: TRBV5-1
CDR3 length: 14
clone size: -
J gene: TRBJ1-6

CDR3 DNA: TGTGCCAGCAGCCCAATCGGACGAGGCTACGAGCAGTACTTC
CDR3 protein: CASSPIGRGYEQYF
D gene: -
V gene: TRBV4-2
CDR3 length: 14
clone size: few
J gene: TRBJ2-7

CDR3 DNA: TGCGCCAGCAGCCAAGAAATGAGCAGCTCCTATAATTCACCCCTCCACTTT
CDR3 protein: CASSQEMSSSYNSPLHF
D gene: -
V gene: TRBV4-1
CDR3 length: 17
clone size: few
J gene: TRBJ1-6

CDR3 DNA: TGTGCCAGCAGTTTAGGGGGGAAAATGTACGAGCAGTACTTC
CDR3 protein: CASSLGGKMYEQYF
D gene: -
V gene: TRBV12-3/TRBV12-4
CDR3 length: 14
clone size: -
J gene: TRBJ2-7

CDR3 DNA: TGTGCCAGCAGCCAAGCGGGGACAACAGCTTTCTTT
CDR3 protein: CASSQAGTTAFF
D gene: -
V gene: TRBV4-2
CDR3 length: 12
clone size: -
J gene: TRBJ1-1

CDR3 DNA: TGTGCTAGTGGTCCCGGAGCAGGCCTCAATCAGCCCCAGCATTTT
CDR3 protein: CASGPGAGLNQPQHF
D gene: -
V gene: TRBV12-5
CDR3 length: 15
clone size: -
J gene: TRBJ1-5

CDR3 DNA: TGCAGCGTGGGAAAGGTCTGGGGGACTGAAGCTTTCTTT
CDR3 protein: CSVGKVWGTEAFF
D gene: -
V gene: TRBV29-1
CDR3 length: 13
clone size: many
J gene: TRBJ1-1

CDR3 DNA: TGTGCCAGCAGTCCCGGGGACAGGGTCTACGAGCAGTACTTC
CDR3 protein: CASSPGDRVYEQYF
D gene: TRBD1
V gene: TRBV6-5
CDR3 length: 14
clone size: few
J gene: TRBJ2-7

CDR3 DNA: TGTGCCAGCAGCCGGCATGAGCAGTTCTTC
CDR3 protein: CASSRHEQFF
D gene: -
V gene: TRBV27
CDR3 length: 10
clone size: -
J gene: TRBJ2-1

CDR3 DNA: TGTGCCAGCAGCCAAGGAGCGGGAGGGCCGAATGAGCAGTTCTTC
CDR3 protein: CASSQGAGGPNEQFF
D gene: TRBD2
V gene: TRBV4-2
CDR3 length: 15
clone size: few
J gene: TRBJ2-1

CDR3 DNA: TGTGCCAGCAGCACTCTAATTCAAGAGACCCAGTACTTC
CDR3 protein: CASSTLIQETQYF
D gene: -
V gene: TRBV14
CDR3 length: 13
clone size: -
J gene: TRBJ2-5

CDR3 DNA: TGTGCCAGCAGTCCTTCTAGTGATGAGCAGTTCTTC
CDR3 protein: CASSPSSDEQFF
D gene: -
V gene: TRBV27
CDR3 length: 12
clone size: -
J gene: TRBJ2-1

CDR3 DNA: TGTGCCAGCAGCTTAGAGACCGGGACAGGGAACGAGCAGTACTTC
CDR3 protein: CASSLETGTGNEQYF
D gene: TRBD1
V gene: TRBV7-6
CDR3 length: 15
clone size: few
J gene: TRBJ2-7

CDR3 DNA: TGTGCCAGCAGCTTGGGCGTCGACAGGGCCGAGCAGTACTTC
CDR3 protein: CASSLGVDRAEQYF
D gene: TRBD1
V gene: TRBV5-6
CDR3 length: 14
clone size: few
J gene: TRBJ2-7

CDR3 DNA: TGCGCCAGCAGGCAGGATGGGGCCTACGGTGGCTACACCTTC
CDR3 protein: CASRQDGAYGGYTF
D gene: -
V gene: TRBV4-3
CDR3 length: 14
clone size: -
J gene: TRBJ1-2

CDR3 DNA: TGTGCCAGCAGTTGGGGCGGGGGCTACAATGAGCAGTTCTTC
CDR3 protein: CASSWGGGYNEQFF
D gene: TRBD2
V gene: TRBV28
CDR3 length: 14
clone size: few
J gene: TRBJ2-1

CDR3 DNA: TGTGCCAGCAGCCCCGTGGGGACAGGGTCGACCCAGCCCCAGCATTTT
CDR3 protein: CASSPVGTGSTQPQHF
D gene: TRBD1
V gene: TRBV7-8
CDR3 length: 16
clone size: few
J gene: TRBJ1-5

CDR3 DNA: TGTGCCAGCAGCCTCCTATCGGGAAAGCTTGAAGCTTTCTTT
CDR3 protein: CASSLLSGKLEAFF
D gene: -
V gene: TRBV3-1
CDR3 length: 14
clone size: -
J gene: TRBJ1-1